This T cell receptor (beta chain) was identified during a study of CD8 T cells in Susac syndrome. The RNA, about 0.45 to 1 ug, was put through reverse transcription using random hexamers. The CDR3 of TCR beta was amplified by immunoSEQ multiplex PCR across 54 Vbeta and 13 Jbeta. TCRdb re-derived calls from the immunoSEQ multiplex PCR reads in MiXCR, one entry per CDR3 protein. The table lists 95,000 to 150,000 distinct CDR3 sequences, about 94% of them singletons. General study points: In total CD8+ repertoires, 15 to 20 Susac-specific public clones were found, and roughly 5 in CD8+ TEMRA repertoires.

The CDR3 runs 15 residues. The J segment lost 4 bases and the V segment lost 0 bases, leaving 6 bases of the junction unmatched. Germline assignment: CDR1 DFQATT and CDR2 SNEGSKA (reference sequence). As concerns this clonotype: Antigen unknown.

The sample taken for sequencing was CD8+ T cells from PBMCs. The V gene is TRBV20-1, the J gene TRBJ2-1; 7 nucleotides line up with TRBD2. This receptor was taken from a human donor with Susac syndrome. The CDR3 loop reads CSARDWSSGYNEQFF. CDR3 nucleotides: TGCAGTGCTAGAGATTGGTCTAGCGGATACAATGAGCAGTTCTTC.